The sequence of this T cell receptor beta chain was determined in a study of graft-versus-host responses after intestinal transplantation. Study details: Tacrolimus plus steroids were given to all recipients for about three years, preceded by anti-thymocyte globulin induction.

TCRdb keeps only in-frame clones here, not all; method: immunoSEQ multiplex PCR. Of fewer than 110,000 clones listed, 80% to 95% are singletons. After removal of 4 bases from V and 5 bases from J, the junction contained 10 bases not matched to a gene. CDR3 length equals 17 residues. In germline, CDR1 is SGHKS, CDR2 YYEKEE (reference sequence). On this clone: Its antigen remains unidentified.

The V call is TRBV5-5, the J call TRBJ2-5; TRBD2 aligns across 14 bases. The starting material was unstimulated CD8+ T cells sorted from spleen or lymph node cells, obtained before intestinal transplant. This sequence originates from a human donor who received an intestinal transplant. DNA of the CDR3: TGTGCCAGCAGCCCCCCGACTAGCGGGGGGGCAGGGGAGACCCAGTACTTC. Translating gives CASSPPTSGGAGETQYF.